This TCR beta chain is from a study of blood T cell repertoires in COVID-19. Sequenced by immunoSEQ multiplex PCR; TCRdb stores in-frame clones only, minus some. This table has about 170,000 clones, around 84% appearing once. Participants reported their clinical history, and cohort assignment relied on those reports. Sequenced sample: PBMCs or T cells enriched from blood (not recorded which). The origin of this receptor is a man aged 50 to 59 who had recovered from COVID-19.

As DNA, the CDR3 is TGTGCCAGTAGTTGGGGGACAGGGAGGACCGGGGAGCTGTTTTTT. It specifies CASSWGTGRTGELFF. This sequence joins TRBV19 and TRBJ2-2; the match to TRBD1 covers 9 bases. CDR3 length: 15 amino acids. V dropped 5 bases and J dropped 5; count of bases not matched to a gene: 6. Germline lookup yields CDR1 LNHDA and CDR2 SQIVND (reference sequence). The full variable domain, with the rest looked up from reference TRBV19 and TRBJ2-2, is DGGITQSPKYLFRKEGQNVTLSCEQNLNHDAMYWYRQDPGQGLRLIYYSQIVNDFQKGDIAEGYSVSREKKESFPLTVTSAQKNPTAFYLCASSWGTGRTGELFFGEGSRLTVL.